The 9 T cell receptor beta chains below all came from one sample that was sequenced in a study of cytomegalovirus exposure and HLA in healthy donors. Primers: 60 Vbeta forward and 13 Jbeta reverse. The protocol was immunoSEQ multiplex PCR, while the TCRdb copy is restricted to in-frame clones and leaves out a portion. The table shows 150,000 to 170,000 clones, with 65% to 75% occurring only once. The sample was PBMCs. These receptors were collected from a man younger than 35 in good health and CMV-seronegative.

The chain couples TRBV7-8 to TRBJ2-7, with 7 bases that match TRBD1. The CDR3 is 13 residues long. V trimming: 3 bases; J trimming: 3 bases; junction bases outside the gene matches: 2. In germline, CDR1 is SGHVS, CDR2 FQNEAQ. The CDR3 loop is CASSFGQDYEQYV. The CDR3 DNA follows: TGTGCCAGCAGCTTCGGACAGGACTACGAGCAGTACGTC.

The V call is TRBV5-4, the J call TRBJ2-7; a possible D gene is TRBD1 (6 bases). V lost 4 bases, J lost 1 base, and 9 bases lay in between. Per the germline V gene, CDR1 is SGHNT and CDR2 is YYREEE (reference sequence). The CDR3 is made up of 13 amino acids. The CDR3 here is CASSGQGSYEQYF. CDR3 nucleotide sequence: TGTGCCAGCAGCGGGCAGGGGTCCTACGAGCAGTACTTC.

The chain carries TRBV29-1 and TRBJ2-2; 7 bases line up with TRBD2. This CDR3 is built from 13 residues. Germline CDR1 and CDR2: SQVTM and ANQGSEA. The V and J ends lost 3 bases and 5 bases, in that order; junction bases with no gene match: 3. CDR3 loop: CSVDGLGTGELFF. The CDR3 region has the DNA TGCAGCGTTGACGGACTAGGTACCGGGGAGCTGTTTTTT.

With respect to this clone: At one end the junction does not follow the germline gene, possibly because of a read error. The rearrangement joins TRBV14 to TRBJ2-2, with a weak D call TRBD2 (5 bases). The CDR3 extends over 19 amino acids. Germline V CDR1 and CDR2: SGHDN, FVKESK. The CDR3 loop is CASSQDPRKIQRNIGELFF. DNA of the CDR3: TGTGCCAGCAGCCAAGATCCGCGCAAAATACAGCGGAACATCGGGGAGCTGTTTTTT.

This clone appeared a single time. The rearrangement joins TRBV19 to TRBJ1-1; D perhaps matches TRBD1 (6 bases). The V gene's germline CDR1 is LNHDA and CDR2 SQIVND (reference sequence). V was cut by 8 bases and J by 3 bases, with 13 bases left in between. The CDR3 is 13 residues long. The CDR3 DNA sequence: TGTGCCAGTGGGGAGGGGGAGGACACTGAAGCTTTCTTT. It yields the protein CASGEGEDTEAFF.

The V gene is TRBV7-9, the J gene TRBJ2-5; 12 nucleotides line up with TRBD2. The V and J ends lost 1 base and 12 bases, in that order; junction bases with no gene match: 6. The CDR3 totals 14 residues. The germline V gene encodes CDR1 SEHNR and CDR2 FQNEAQ (reference sequence). CDR3 sequence reads: CASSLGTSGAPEYF. The DNA for the CDR3 is TGTGCCAGCAGCTTAGGGACTAGCGGGGCGCCGGAGTACTTC.

This chain connects TRBV9 to TRBJ1-5; 9 bases are shared with TRBD1. The length of the CDR3 is 16 residues. Germline values: CDR1 SGDLS, CDR2 YYNGEE. The V segment lost 3 bases and the J segment 2 bases; nucleotides outside the gene matches: 6. For the CDR3, the DNA is TGTGCCAGCAGCGCCGGGACAGGGACGGGCAATCAGCCCCAGCATTTT. This encodes CASSAGTGTGNQPQHF.

The sample holds a few counts of this clone. The chain has TRBV10-3 and TRBJ1-1; D unclear. Per the germline V gene, CDR1 is ENHRY and CDR2 is SYGVKD. V lost 3 bases and J lost 1, with 6 bases in between. The CDR3 consists of 13 residues. The CDR3 DNA follows: TGTGCCATCAGTGACACGGGGAACACTGAAGCTTTCTTT. As protein: CAISDTGNTEAFF.

The rearrangement links TRBV7-2 to TRBJ1-2, with 10 positions matching TRBD1. V shed 2 bases, J shed 8 bases, and the junction held 8 bases outside the gene matches. CDR3 length equals 15 residues. Germline V gives CDR1 SGHTA, CDR2 FQGNSA. The CDR3 spells CASSLTPGQGPGYTF. Here the CDR3 DNA reads TGTGCCAGCAGCTTAACCCCGGGACAGGGGCCCGGCTACACCTTC.